The 27 T cell receptor beta chains given below trace back to one sample, sequenced in a study of blood T cell repertoires in COVID-19. TCRdb's table, derived via immunoSEQ multiplex PCR, lists solely in-frame clones and lacks some. Among 55,000 to 90,000 clones listed, around 83% were seen once. Sequences were obtained from peripheral blood. Source of these receptors: a man aged 65-85 years with active COVID-19.

This clone was recorded only once. This chain links TRBV29-1 with TRBJ2-7; 10 positions agree with TRBD2. The CDR3 spans 13 residues. Germline CDR1 and CDR2: SQVTM and ANQGSEA. J was trimmed by 4 bases and V by 4 bases; bases with no gene match: 4. CDR3 sequence (DNA): TGCAGCGTTGGGCTAGCGGGAGTGTACGAGCAGTACTTC. Amino acids: CSVGLAGVYEQYF.

The chain is built from TRBV11-3 and TRBJ2-1; 8 nucleotides align to TRBD2. The trim removed 1 base at V and 10 bases at J, leaving 3 bases unmatched. This CDR3 region has 13 residues. Germline assignment: CDR1 SGHNT and CDR2 YENEEA. DNA for the CDR3: TGTGCCAGCAGCTTAGCGGCGGGGGGCGAGCAGTTCTTC. The encoded protein is CASSLAAGGEQFF.

V gene TRBV7-3 combines with J gene TRBJ2-2, with D possibly being TRBD1 (6 bases). Looked up from germline, CDR1 is SGHTA and CDR2 is FQGTGA. CDR3 size: 15 residues. Trimming pared 5 bases from V and 4 bases from J, leaving 14 bases between. CDR3 coding DNA: TGTGCCAGCAGCCGTAGGGGGAGAGGCACCGGGGAGCTGTTTTTT. Amino acids: CASSRRGRGTGELFF.

The genes are TRBV7-3 and TRBJ1-6; the D gene is possibly TRBD1 (5 bases). V was trimmed by 5 bases and J by 5 bases, leaving 16 bases between them. Per the germline V gene, CDR1 is SGHTA and CDR2 is FQGTGA. This CDR3 is built from 16 residues. CDR3 region: CASSLLAGKNNSPLHF. The CDR3 DNA is TGTGCCAGCAGCCTACTGGCAGGGAAAAATAATTCACCCCTCCACTTT.

This chain uses TRBV7-2 with TRBJ2-5, with 11 bases that match TRBD1. CDR1 SGHTA and CDR2 FQGNSA come from the germline V gene. This CDR3 contains 16 residues. V was clipped by 1 base and J by 9 bases; unmatched bases: 10. The CDR3 here is CASSLGAGKGQGAQYF. The CDR3, as DNA: TGTGCCAGCAGCTTAGGGGCGGGGAAGGGACAGGGGGCCCAGTACTTC.

J is TRBJ2-3 and V is TRBV6-5; 10 positions agree with TRBD2. V lost 2 bases, J lost 5 bases, and 7 bases stayed unmatched. CDR1 and CDR2 (germline): MNHEY, SVGAGI. CDR3 size: 16 residues. CDR3 sequence: CASSYGIAGGGDTQYF. CDR3 DNA sequence: TGTGCCAGCAGTTACGGAATAGCGGGAGGAGGAGATACGCAGTATTTT.

The chain links TRBV11-2 to TRBJ2-7; 13 nucleotides align to TRBD2. The CDR3 runs 14 residues. V lost 5 bases, J lost 6 bases, and 4 bases stayed unmatched. Germline-derived CDR1 and CDR2 are SGHAT and FQNNGV. The CDR3 loop is CASSPGTSGTEQYF. The CDR3 region has the DNA TGTGCCAGCAGCCCCGGGACTAGCGGGACCGAGCAGTACTTC.

This chain connects TRBV6-5 to TRBJ2-1; 8 bases fit TRBD1. This CDR3 contains 15 residues. With V trimmed by 6 bases and J by 6 bases, 10 bases remained unmatched. The V gene's germline CDR1 is MNHEY and CDR2 SVGAGI. In DNA form, the CDR3 reads TGTGCCAGCAGAGCCGACAGGGGCCCTACCAATGAGCAGTTCTTC. This codes for CASRADRGPTNEQFF.

This sequence joins TRBV24-1 and TRBJ1-3; D uncertain. The CDR3 has 14 residues. The V end was cut by 3 bases, the J end by 0 bases, with 5 bases between. Germline CDR1 KGHDR, CDR2 SFDVKD. Here the CDR3 reads CATSDPGSGNTIYF. For the CDR3, the DNA is TGTGCCACCAGTGATCCCGGCTCTGGAAACACCATATATTTT.

The chain links TRBV27 to TRBJ2-7; TRBD2 matches 12 bases. Trimming removed 7 bases from V and 7 bases from J; junction bases left unmatched: 8. Looked up from germline, CDR1 is MNHEY and CDR2 is SMNVEV (reference sequence). The CDR3 is 14 amino acids. CDR3 sequence reads: CASTRAGTSGEQYF. In DNA, the CDR3 is TGTGCCAGCACCCGCGCCGGGACTAGCGGGGAGCAGTACTTC.

The J gene is TRBJ2-7, the V gene TRBV7-9, with a possible D match to TRBD1 (6 bases). Trimming removed 5 bases from V and 0 bases from J, with 11 bases in between. The CDR3 is 14 residues long. The germline gives CDR1 SEHNR, CDR2 FQNEAQ (reference sequence). CDR3 coding DNA: TGTGCCAGCAGCACCAGGGGTACCTCCTACGAGCAGTACTTC. Its protein is CASSTRGTSYEQYF.

The chain has TRBV5-4 and TRBJ2-1; D gene unclear. The germline V gene encodes CDR1 SGHNT and CDR2 YYREEE (reference sequence). The CDR3 runs to 12 residues. Deletions cut 0 bases from V and 10 bases from J, with 8 bases between. The CDR3 DNA sequence: TGTGCCAGCAGCTTGGGCCTAGGAGAGCAGTTCTTC. Protein: CASSLGLGEQFF. Combining the CDR3 with reference TRBV5-4 and TRBJ2-1 gives the whole variable domain ETGVTQSPTHLIKTRGQQVTLRCSSQSGHNTVSWYQQALGQGPQFIFQYYREEENGRGNFPPRFSGLQFPNYSSELNVNALELDDSALYLCASSLGLGEQFFGPGTRLTVL.

This chain joins TRBV5-1 and TRBJ2-1; no firm D call. V lost 0 bases, J lost 0 bases, and 7 bases lay in between. Germline-derived CDR1 and CDR2 are SGHRS and YFSETQ. CDR3 length equals 15 residues. The CDR3 spells CASSLGFSSYNEQFF. The CDR3, as DNA: TGCGCCAGCAGCTTGGGCTTTAGCTCCTACAATGAGCAGTTCTTC.

This chain connects TRBV27 to TRBJ1-2, with D perhaps TRBD1 (5 bases). Trimming pared 3 bases from V and 8 bases from J, leaving 13 bases between. The CDR3 sequence is 13 residues long. CDR1 is MNHEY and CDR2 is SMNVEV in the germline V gene (reference sequence). CDR3: CASSFSGSRGYTF. CDR3 coding DNA: TGTGCCAGCAGTTTTTCAGGGTCACGGGGCTACACCTTC.

The rearrangement links TRBV30 to TRBJ2-2; TRBD2 matches 10 bases. CDR3 length: 14 residues. Per the germline V gene, CDR1 is GTSNPN and CDR2 is SVGIG (reference sequence). Trimming took 3 bases from V and 8 from J; bases not matched to a gene: 6. This CDR3 is CAWRQRGGSGELFF. The CDR3 DNA is TGTGCCTGGAGGCAGCGGGGGGGGTCGGGGGAGCTGTTTTTT.

Here the CDR3 reads CAISERLAGGEEQFF. Written as DNA, the CDR3 is TGTGCCATCAGTGAGCGCCTAGCGGGAGGGGAGGAGCAGTTCTTC. The chain joins TRBV10-3 to TRBJ2-1; 12 bases match TRBD2. The J segment lost 10 bases and the V segment lost 2 bases, leaving 6 bases of the junction unmatched. The CDR3 loop spans 15 amino acids. The germline gives CDR1 ENHRY, CDR2 SYGVKD.

Only one count was recorded for this clone. This sequence joins TRBV29-1 and TRBJ2-1; 7 bases fit TRBD2. The CDR3 runs to 13 residues. Germline loops: CDR1 SQVTM, CDR2 ANQGSEA. Trimming cost V 7 bases and J 0 bases; bases outside gene matches: 3. The CDR3 is CSGSGGSYNEQFF. CDR3 DNA sequence: TGCAGCGGCTCGGGGGGCTCCTACAATGAGCAGTTCTTC.

The CDR3 protein is CSVERGGNEQFF. In DNA, the CDR3 is TGCAGCGTTGAACGGGGGGGCAATGAGCAGTTCTTC. The rearrangement uses TRBV29-1 and TRBJ2-1, with 8 bases lining up with TRBD2. Germline V gene sequence: CDR1 SQVTM, CDR2 ANQGSEA. V shed 2 bases and J 6 bases; nucleotides not matched to a gene: 0. This CDR3 region has 12 residues.

The chain uses TRBV7-2 and TRBJ1-6; 8 nucleotides match TRBD1. The CDR3 contains 16 residues. CDR1 SGHTA and CDR2 FQGNSA come from the germline V gene. With 5 bases clipped from V and 9 bases from J, the junction kept 12 bases outside the gene matches. The CDR3 nucleotides read TGTGCCAGCAGCCCCTGGGACAGGCGGTTCCTTTCACCCCTCCACTTT. Encoded protein: CASSPWDRRFLSPLHF.

The chain recombines TRBV11-1 with TRBJ2-7; the D gene is possibly TRBD2 (6 bases). V lost 5 bases and J 2 bases, leaving 10 bases between the germline ends. This CDR3 contains 13 residues. Germline CDR1 SGHAT, CDR2 FQDESV (reference sequence). This chain's CDR3 is CASSPGEPYEQYF. The CDR3 coding sequence is TGTGCCAGCAGCCCGGGGGAGCCCTACGAGCAGTACTTC.

For the CDR3, the DNA is TGTGCCAGCAGCCACCGGGACAGCTCCTACGAGCAGTACTTC. Translation: CASSHRDSSYEQYF. This chain joins TRBV3-1 (or the pseudogene TRBV3-2) and TRBJ2-7; 7 bases line up with TRBD1. V was clipped by 3 bases and J by 0 bases; unmatched bases: 2. Germline loops: CDR1 LGHDT, CDR2 YNNKEL (reference sequence). This CDR3 comprises 14 residues.

The chain links TRBV6-5 to TRBJ1-1; TRBD1 might be the D (6 bases). The V gene lost 3 bases and the J gene lost 9 bases, with 8 bases spanning the gap. The CDR3 covers 11 residues. Looked up from germline, CDR1 is MNHEY and CDR2 is SVGAGI. Here the CDR3 DNA reads TGTGCCAGCAGTTATAGGGGGAAAGCTTTCTTT. This codes for CASSYRGKAFF.

The chain joins TRBV7-9 to TRBJ2-5; 7 nucleotides match TRBD1. V shed 5 bases and J 1 base; nucleotides not matched to a gene: 7. The germline CDR1 and CDR2 sequences are SEHNR and FQNEAQ (reference sequence). This CDR3 spans 15 amino acids. CDR3 coding DNA: TGTGCCAGCAGCCCAAGGGGGCGTCTCCAAGAGACCCAGTACTTC. Translating gives CASSPRGRLQETQYF. The variable domain in full, with the rest retrieved from reference TRBV7-9 and TRBJ2-5, is DTGVSQNPRHKITKRGQNVTFRCDPISEHNRLYWYRQTLGQGPEFLTYFQNEAQLEKSRLLSDRFSAERPKGSFSTLEIQRTEQGDSAMYLCASSPRGRLQETQYFGPGTRLLVL.

The gene calls are TRBV6-5 and TRBJ2-7, with D tentatively TRBD1 (6 bases). Germline CDR1 MNHEY, CDR2 SVGAGI. V dropped 8 bases and J dropped 6 bases, with 11 bases sitting between them. The length of the CDR3 is 11 residues. The CDR3 DNA sequence: TGTGCCAGCGGGGGCCACCTCGAGCAGTACTTC. Translation: CASGGHLEQYF.

This sequence joins TRBV27 and TRBJ2-7; the D gene is possibly TRBD1 (5 bases). Trimming shortened V by 3 bases and J by 2 bases, and 14 bases separated the two germline ends. The CDR3 extends over 15 amino acids. Germline loops: CDR1 MNHEY, CDR2 SMNVEV (reference sequence). CDR3 bases: TGTGCCAGCAGTTTGGTGCCGCAGGGCCCCTACGAGCAGTACTTC. It yields the protein CASSLVPQGPYEQYF.

The chain combines TRBV28 with TRBJ2-2, with D possibly matching TRBD2 (5 bases). Per germline, CDR1 MDHEN and CDR2 SYDVKM. V was trimmed by 7 bases and J by 1 base, leaving 13 bases between them. The CDR3 sequence is 15 residues long. CDR3 sequence (DNA): TGTGCCAGCACCCCCGGTGGGAGGAACACCGGGGAGCTGTTTTTT. Amino acid sequence: CASTPGGRNTGELFF.

The chain combines TRBV28 with TRBJ2-7; D is uncertain. The length of the CDR3 is 11 residues. The V gene's germline CDR1 is MDHEN and CDR2 SYDVKM. The germline V and J ends were trimmed by 7 bases and 6 bases, with 10 bases remaining between them. CDR3 sequence (DNA): TGTGCCAGCACTACCCCTGGCGAGCAGTACTTC. Protein: CASTTPGEQYF.